These 3 T cell receptor beta chains were all obtained from the same sample, sequenced in a study of blood T cell repertoires in COVID-19. Clones were read by immunoSEQ multiplex PCR, and TCRdb kept only the in-frame ones, dropping some. The data contain fewer than 250,000 clones, around nine tenths of them seen just once; the ten biggest clones take up roughly 6.2%. The sequenced material came from peripheral blood. All receptors derive from a middle-aged woman who had recovered from COVID-19.

The chain carries TRBV5-4 and TRBJ2-7; possible D gene TRBD1, 6 bases. The CDR3 is made up of 14 amino acids. V was cut by 4 bases and J by 0 bases, with 11 bases left in between. The V gene's germline CDR1 is SGHNT and CDR2 YYREEE (reference sequence). CDR3 protein: CASSKDSSSYEQYF. The CDR3 DNA follows: TGTGCCAGCAGCAAGGACAGCAGCTCCTACGAGCAGTACTTC.

This rearrangement joins TRBV5-6 to TRBJ2-7; 10 bases match TRBD1. V lost 2 bases, J lost 7 bases, and 6 bases stayed unmatched. This CDR3 has 14 amino acids. Germline V CDR1 and CDR2: SGHDT, YYEEEE. As DNA, the CDR3 is TGTGCCAGCAGCTTCGGGACAGGGGTTTGGGAGCAGTACTTC. It translates to CASSFGTGVWEQYF.

The V and J genes are TRBV2 and TRBJ2-5, with TRBD2 as a possible D gene (5 bases). V lost 6 bases and J lost 4, with 15 bases in between. Germline V CDR1 and CDR2: SNHLY, FYNNEI. The CDR3 consists of 14 residues. The CDR3 reads CASRETGLGETQYF. CDR3 bases: TGTGCCAGCAGAGAAACGGGGTTGGGAGAGACCCAGTACTTC. The variable domain in full, completed from reference TRBV2 and TRBJ2-5, reads EPEVTQTPSHQVTQMGQEVILRCVPISNHLYFYWYRQILGQKVEFLVSFYNNEISEKSEIFDDQFSVERPDGSNFTLKIRSTKLEDSAMYFCASRETGLGETQYFGPGTRLLVL.